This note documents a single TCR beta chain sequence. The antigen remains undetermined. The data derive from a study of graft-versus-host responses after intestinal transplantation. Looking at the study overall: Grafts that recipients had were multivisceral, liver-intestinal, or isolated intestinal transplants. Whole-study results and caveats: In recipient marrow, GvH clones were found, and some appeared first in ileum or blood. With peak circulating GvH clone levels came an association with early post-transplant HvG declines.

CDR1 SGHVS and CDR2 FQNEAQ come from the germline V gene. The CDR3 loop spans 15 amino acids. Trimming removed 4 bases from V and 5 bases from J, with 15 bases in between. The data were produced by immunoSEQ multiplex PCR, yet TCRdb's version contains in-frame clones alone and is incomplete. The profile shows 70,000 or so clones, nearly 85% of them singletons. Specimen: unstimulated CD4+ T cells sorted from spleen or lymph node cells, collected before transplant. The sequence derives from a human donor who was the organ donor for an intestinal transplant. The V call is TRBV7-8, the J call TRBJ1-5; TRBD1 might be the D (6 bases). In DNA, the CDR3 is TGTGCCAGCAGCTCAGAGACAGGTTGGGATCAGCCCCAGCATTTT. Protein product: CASSSETGWDQPQHF.